Listed below are T cell receptor beta chains from one sample, sequenced in a study of blood T cell repertoires in COVID-19. Assay used: immunoSEQ multiplex PCR; TCRdb lists only in-frame clones, some missing. The data show about 130,000 clones, with less than 90% seen just once and roughly 1.8% held by the top ten. The sample comprised peripheral blood. These receptors were obtained from a man between 70 and 80 years old with acute or convalescent COVID-19. CDR3s include the opening cysteine and the closing phenylalanine or tryptophan. The D gene is left open where the match is weak. Clone size is stated in some rows and not others, as once, few, many or a class when expanded.

v_call: TRBV18
clone_size: few
d_call: .
j_call: TRBJ2-7
cdr3_aa: CASSPQRGSSYEQYF
cdr3_nt: TGTGCCAGCTCACCACAACGGGGTAGCTCCTACGAGCAGTACTTC

v_call: TRBV5-4
clone_size: .
d_call: .
j_call: TRBJ1-1
cdr3_aa: CASSRYLGHTEAFF
cdr3_nt: TGTGCCAGCAGCCGGTATTTGGGGCACACTGAAGCTTTCTTT

v_call: TRBV4-1
clone_size: many
d_call: .
j_call: TRBJ1-3
cdr3_aa: CASSHPEGTPGNTIYF
cdr3_nt: TGCGCCAGCAGCCACCCGGAGGGAACCCCTGGAAACACCATATATTTT

v_call: TRBV5-1
clone_size: .
d_call: TRBD1
j_call: TRBJ2-7
cdr3_aa: CASSPVGQGLSEQYF
cdr3_nt: TGCGCCAGCAGCCCGGTAGGACAGGGACTCAGCGAGCAGTACTTC

v_call: TRBV5-1
clone_size: .
d_call: .
j_call: TRBJ2-3
cdr3_aa: CASSLEARGDTQYF
cdr3_nt: TGCGCCAGCAGCCTGGAGGCCAGGGGAGATACGCAGTATTTT

v_call: TRBV27
clone_size: .
d_call: TRBD1
j_call: TRBJ1-2
cdr3_aa: CASSPTPGQGTYGYTF
cdr3_nt: TGTGCCAGCAGTCCCACACCGGGACAGGGGACCTATGGCTACACCTTC

v_call: TRBV5-4
clone_size: once
d_call: .
j_call: TRBJ2-3
cdr3_aa: CASSLTGTSVDTQYF
cdr3_nt: TGTGCCAGCAGCCTCACCGGGACTTCAGTGGATACGCAGTATTTT

v_call: TRBV2
clone_size: .
d_call: TRBD1
j_call: TRBJ1-4
cdr3_aa: CASMAGQGSEKLFF
cdr3_nt: TGTGCCAGCATGGCGGGACAGGGCAGTGAAAAACTGTTTTTT

v_call: TRBV18
clone_size: .
d_call: .
j_call: TRBJ1-3
cdr3_aa: CASSLGQSGNTIYF
cdr3_nt: TGTGCCAGCTCACTAGGACAGTCTGGAAACACCATATATTTT

v_call: TRBV21-1
clone_size: .
d_call: .
j_call: TRBJ2-3
cdr3_aa: CASSKVASGASSGDTQYF
cdr3_nt: .

v_call: TRBV5-1
clone_size: .
d_call: TRBD2
j_call: TRBJ2-5
cdr3_aa: CASSGSGGSETQYF
cdr3_nt: TGCGCCAGCAGTGGTAGCGGGGGGTCGGAGACCCAGTACTTC

v_call: TRBV19
clone_size: .
d_call: .
j_call: TRBJ1-6
cdr3_aa: CASRAQGHRSYNSPLHF
cdr3_nt: TGTGCCAGTAGGGCGCAGGGGCATCGCTCCTATAATTCACCCCTCCACTTT

v_call: TRBV5-1
clone_size: .
d_call: TRBD1
j_call: TRBJ2-1
cdr3_aa: CASSLGDGQGTNEQFF
cdr3_nt: TGCGCCAGCAGCCTGGGAGACGGACAGGGAACCAATGAGCAGTTCTTC

v_call: TRBV11-1
clone_size: .
d_call: TRBD1
j_call: TRBJ1-1
cdr3_aa: CASSPGTGDPEAFF
cdr3_nt: TGTGCCAGCAGCCCCGGGACAGGGGACCCTGAAGCTTTCTTT